This T cell receptor (beta chain) was captured by sequencing in a study of T cells in tuberculosis. TCRdb's copy holds only in-frame clones and misses some; the assay was immunoSEQ multiplex PCR. The sample consists of around 60,000 clones, about 86% of them appearing once. Sorting used thawed, overnight-rested PBMC stained with anti-CD3, a viability dye and GMM-loaded CD1B tetramer. The CD1B tetramers carried C32 glucose monomycolate purified from Rhodococcus equi. Tetramer-negative cells, 75,000 to 100,000 per donor, were also sorted. The sequence came from an adult woman with latent tuberculosis. The sample comprised CD1b-GMM tetramer-negative cells sorted from PBMCs.

The CDR3 region has the DNA TGTGCCAGCAGTTCATACAGCTCTGGGGCCAACGTCCTGACTTTC. This sequence encodes CASSSYSSGANVLTF. The V and J genes are TRBV27 and TRBJ2-6, with D uncertain. The CDR3 has 15 amino acids. From germline, CDR1 is MNHEY and CDR2 SMNVEV (reference sequence). V lost 4 bases, J lost 0 bases, and 7 bases lay in between.